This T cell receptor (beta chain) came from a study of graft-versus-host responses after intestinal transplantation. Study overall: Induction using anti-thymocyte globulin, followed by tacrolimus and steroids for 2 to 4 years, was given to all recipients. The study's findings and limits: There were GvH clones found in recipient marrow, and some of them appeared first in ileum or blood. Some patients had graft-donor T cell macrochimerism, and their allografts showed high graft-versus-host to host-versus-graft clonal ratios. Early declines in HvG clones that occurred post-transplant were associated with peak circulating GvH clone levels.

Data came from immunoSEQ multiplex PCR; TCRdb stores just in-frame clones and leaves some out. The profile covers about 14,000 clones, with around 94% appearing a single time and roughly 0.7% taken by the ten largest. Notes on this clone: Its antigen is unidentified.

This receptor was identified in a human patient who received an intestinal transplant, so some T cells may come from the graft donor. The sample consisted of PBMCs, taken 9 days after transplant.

CDR3 nucleotide sequence: TGTGCCAGCAGTGGGGACAGGGCGGGCTCTGGGGCCAACGTCCTGACTTTC. It yields the protein CASSGDRAGSGANVLTF. The rearrangement joins TRBV2 to TRBJ2-6; 9 bases match TRBD1. Germline V CDR1 and CDR2: SNHLY, FYNNEI. V lost 4 bases to trimming and J lost 0 bases; unmatched junction nucleotides: 4. The CDR3 is made up of 17 amino acids.